This TCR beta chain was profiled in a study of T cells in Graves' hyperthyroidism and ophthalmopathy. Germline V gives CDR1 LNHDA, CDR2 SQIVND (reference sequence). V dropped 1 base and J dropped 2; count of bases not matched to a gene: 13. The CDR3 is 18 amino acids. This clonotype has a handful of counts. Its antigen is currently unknown. From RNA transcripts, TCR beta CDR3 regions were amplified. Researchers ran a first-round RT-PCR on the TCR CDR3 using the HTBI primer set. TCRdb passed the multiplex PCR reads through MiXCR, listing each CDR3 protein once. The data show more than 300,000 distinct CDR3 sequences, roughly 13% seen once. Graves' hyperthyroidism was deemed stable given no ophthalmopathy progression within 18 months. Study-level results: Ophthalmopathy, which appeared later, was predicted by the model a median roughly 6.6 months before onset. Stable hyperthyroidism was separated from ophthalmopathy by a model based on 13 V-J features.

This receptor was obtained from a woman aged 60-75 years with Graves' hyperthyroidism. The chain uses TRBV19 and TRBJ2-5; 7 nucleotides match TRBD2. Sequencing was carried out using blood. The CDR3 DNA is TGTGCCAGTAGTATAGCTGCAAGGGGAGGGTTAGTACAAGAGACCCAGTACTTC. Its protein product is CASSIAARGGLVQETQYF.